This entry features one T cell receptor beta chain sequence. Its antigen is undetermined. Sequenced by immunoSEQ multiplex PCR; TCRdb stores in-frame clones only, minus some. Among roughly 41,000 clones listed, 85% were seen once. The data were taken from a study of lymphopenia after photon versus proton radiotherapy. Regarding the study as a whole: Oligoclonal CD8+ Temra expansion after nadir drove photon patients' diversity drop. Under photons, naive T cells and diversity fell while effector/memory populations rose.

The sequence was collected from a man in his fifties or sixties with gastric cancer. The sequences come from peripheral blood, collected from a patient treated with photon-based radiotherapy.

The CDR3 DNA is TGTGCCAGCCATCCTCTAGCGGGAGGGTTAGATACGCAGTATTTT. Translated, it gives CASHPLAGGLDTQYF. This chain links TRBV21-1 with TRBJ2-3; the D segment call TRBD2 is taken from the table without a DNA check. TRBV21-1 is a documented pseudogene. The CDR3 is 15 residues long.